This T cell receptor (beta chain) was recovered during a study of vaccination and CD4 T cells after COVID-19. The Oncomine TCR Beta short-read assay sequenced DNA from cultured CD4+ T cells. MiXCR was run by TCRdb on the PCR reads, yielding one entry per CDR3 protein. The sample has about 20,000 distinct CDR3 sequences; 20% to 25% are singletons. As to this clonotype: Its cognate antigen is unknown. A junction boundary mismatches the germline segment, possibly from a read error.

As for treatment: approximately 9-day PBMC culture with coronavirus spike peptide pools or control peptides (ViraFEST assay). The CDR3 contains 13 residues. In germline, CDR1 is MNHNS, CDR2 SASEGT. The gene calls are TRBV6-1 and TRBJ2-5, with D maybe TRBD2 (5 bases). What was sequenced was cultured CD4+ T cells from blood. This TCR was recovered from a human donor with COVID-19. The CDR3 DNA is TGTGCCGGCAGATTAGCGCTTCCAGAGACCCAGTACTTC. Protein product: CAGRLALPETQYF.